These 8 T cell receptor beta chains originate from one sample sequenced in a study of cytomegalovirus exposure and HLA in healthy donors. The PCR ran on 60 Vbeta and 13 Jbeta primers. Measured with immunoSEQ multiplex PCR; TCRdb has only the in-frame clones, and not every one. This repertoire shows over 110,000 clones, under 90% found once; its top ten account for under 5%. Sequences were obtained from PBMCs. The receptor source for this set is a man aged 40-49 years in good health and CMV-seronegative.

This chain uses TRBV7-2 with TRBJ2-1; TRBD2 might be the D (5 bases). Germline values: CDR1 SGHTA, CDR2 FQGNSA. The V gene lost 3 bases and the J gene lost 5 bases, with 11 bases spanning the gap. This CDR3 comprises 14 residues. CDR3 sequence (DNA): TGTGCCAGCAGCTTTTACGGGGAGAACAATGAGCAGTTCTTC. Translated: CASSFYGENNEQFF.

The gene calls are TRBV7-8 and TRBJ2-7, with 9 bases matching TRBD2. V was pared by 7 bases and J by 2 bases, with 6 bases of the junction left unmatched. Germline lookup yields CDR1 SGHVS and CDR2 FQNEAQ. CDR3 length: 14 residues. The CDR3 DNA reads TGTGCCAGCAAACCCGGGACTAGCACCTACGAGCAGTACTTC. Its protein is CASKPGTSTYEQYF.

The V call is TRBV7-9, the J call TRBJ2-3; perhaps TRBD2 as D (7 bases). Germline V gene lookup returns CDR1 SEHNR and CDR2 FQNEAQ (reference sequence). V gave up 3 bases and J gave up 5 bases, with 15 bases separating them. CDR3 length equals 15 residues. The CDR3 loop reads CASSLTGGHRDTQYF. CDR3 nucleotide sequence: TGTGCCAGCAGCTTGACGGGGGGCCATAGAGATACGCAGTATTTT.

The chain links TRBV6-6 to TRBJ1-2, with 7 nucleotides matching TRBD1. Trimming removed 10 bases from V and 1 base from J; junction bases left unmatched: 9. Germline V CDR1 and CDR2: MNHNY, SVGAGI (reference sequence). The CDR3 consists of 14 residues. The DNA for the CDR3 is TGTGCCACAGCTCGGGACAGATTTAACTATGGCTACACCTTC. This gives the protein CATARDRFNYGYTF.

Concerning this clone itself: This sample includes further DNA sequences coding for the same CDR3. The chain carries TRBV10-1 and TRBJ2-2; 9 bases match TRBD1. Per germline, CDR1 WNHNN and CDR2 SYGVQD (reference sequence). The length of the CDR3 is 15 residues. V was clipped by 6 bases and J by 2 bases; unmatched bases: 4. Here the CDR3 DNA reads TGCGCCAGCAGCGGGGGACAGGGCAACACCGGGGAGCTGTTTTTT. Protein product: CASSGGQGNTGELFF.

The V gene is TRBV9, the J gene TRBJ2-2, with 7 nucleotides matching TRBD1. The CDR3 length is 15 residues. The germline V gene has CDR1 SGDLS and CDR2 YYNGEE. With 4 bases clipped from V and 5 bases from J, the junction kept 8 bases outside the gene matches. The CDR3 spells CASSSNRGPTGELFF. CDR3 coding DNA: TGTGCCAGCAGCTCCAACAGGGGCCCAACCGGGGAGCTGTTTTTT.

The gene calls are TRBV6-1 and TRBJ2-5; 9 nucleotides align to TRBD1. Losses at the gene ends were 2 bases for V and 1 base for J; bases not matched to a gene: 2. Germline V gene data show CDR1 as MNHNS and CDR2 as SASEGT. The CDR3 is 15 residues long. CDR3 sequence reads: CASSEMTGGQETQYF. CDR3 DNA sequence: TGTGCCAGCAGTGAAATGACAGGGGGCCAAGAGACCCAGTACTTC.

In DNA, the CDR3 is TGTGCCGGGCGGGGAGATACGCAGTATTTT. Translating gives CAGRGDTQYF. The genes are TRBV2 and TRBJ2-3, with D tentatively TRBD2 (6 bases). V lost 11 bases and J lost 5, with 8 bases in between. The CDR3 is 10 residues long. CDR1 and CDR2 from the germline V gene are SNHLY and FYNNEI.